The following is a T cell receptor beta chain sequence with its context. The antigen remains undetermined. The data were obtained in a study of cytomegalovirus exposure and HLA in healthy donors. V lost 7 bases and J lost 6; bases outside the gene matches: 11. Germline CDR1 and CDR2: MDHEN and SYDVKM. CDR3 size: 14 residues. The PCR contained 60 Vbeta and 13 Jbeta primers. Sequenced by immunoSEQ multiplex PCR; TCRdb stores in-frame clones only, minus some. The sample lists some 76,000 clones; roughly 80% were seen once. Study conclusions and caveats: TCR beta chains numbering roughly 150 were designated cytomegalovirus-associated. Later, an analysis found that common viral pathogens appeared to be linked with several of the most significant clusters.

The V and J genes are TRBV28 and TRBJ1-1; TRBD1 matches 7 bases. The sequenced material came from PBMCs. The receptor's source is a woman in her 50s in good health and CMV-seronegative. The CDR3 sequence is CASTLQGSLPEAFF. In DNA, the CDR3 is TGTGCCAGCACCCTACAGGGGTCTCTTCCTGAAGCTTTCTTT.